This TCR beta chain was sequenced for a study of blood T cell repertoires in COVID-19. About the study: The samples span acute and convalescent COVID-19 from the United States, Italy and Spain. Sources were T cells, B-cell-depleted T cells, or PBMCs; the material itself was cDNA or gDNA.

Original processing methods: Amplifying reference gene primers gave estimates of nucleated cell counts. Measured with immunoSEQ multiplex PCR; TCRdb has only the in-frame clones, and not every one. The V and J calls and clone size come from that table; D and trimming were worked out from the DNA. The sample yields about 240,000 clones, more than 75% seen once. The CDR3 sequence is 14 residues long. CDR1 is LGHNA, CDR2 YSLEER, per germline. V was trimmed by 2 bases and J by 7 bases, leaving 11 bases between them. The sequencing input was peripheral blood. The V call is TRBV4-3, the J call TRBJ1-4; weak D call: TRBD1 (5 bases). The TCR originated in a woman aged 55-70 years with active or convalescent COVID-19. This CDR3 reads CASSQRGGGEKLFF. CDR3 nucleotides: TGCGCCAGCAGCCAAAGGGGAGGTGGTGAAAAACTGTTTTTT.